Listed below are T cell receptor beta chains from one sample, sequenced in a study of T cell changes during pregnancy in multiple sclerosis. Data came from immunoSEQ multiplex PCR; TCRdb stores just in-frame clones and leaves some out. Among 40,000 or so clones listed, 93% were seen once. Sequences were derived from CD4+ T cells from peripheral blood mononuclear cells, sampled in the third trimester of pregnancy. These receptors were obtained from a female donor with multiple sclerosis, enrolled in a pregnancy study. The CDR3 runs from the conserved cysteine through the conserved F or W. The order of the fields is clone size, J gene, D gene, V gene, CDR3 DNA, CDR3 protein. A D gene is named only where the DNA matches it firmly. Only part of the rows carry a size: once, few, many, or a class if the clone is expanded.

NA	TRBJ2-4	NA	TRBV5-1	TGCGCCAGCAGCACGGACAGCTCTCTAAACATTCAGTACTTC	CASSTDSSLNIQYF
medium-sized	TRBJ1-1	TRBD1	TRBV14	TGTGCCAGCAGCCAGGGGACAGGGACTGAAGCTTTCTTT	CASSQGTGTEAFF
NA	TRBJ2-7	TRBD2	TRBV27	TGTGCCAGCAGTAGGAAGCGGCTAGCGGGATTCGAGCAGTACTTC	CASSRKRLAGFEQYF
NA	TRBJ2-1	TRBD2	TRBV27	TGTGCCAGCAGTTTCCCCTCGGGGACTAGCGGTCACAATGAGCAGTTCTTC	CASSFPSGTSGHNEQFF
NA	TRBJ2-7	NA	TRBV28	TGTGCCAGCACCTTCGGGACTTCCTTGGAGCAGTACTTC	CASTFGTSLEQYF
NA	TRBJ2-2	TRBD1	TRBV7-2	TGTGCCAGCAGTTCTGGACCGGGACAGTACACCGGGGAGCTGTTTTTT	CASSSGPGQYTGELFF
NA	TRBJ1-1	NA	TRBV5-1	TGCGCCAACAGCTTAACAGGCGTAGCGAACACTGAAGCTTTCTTT	CANSLTGVANTEAFF
NA	TRBJ2-1	NA	TRBV6-6	TGTGCCATCGGGAGTCGGACCTACAATGAGCAGTTCTTC	CAIGSRTYNEQFF
NA	TRBJ2-7	NA	TRBV7-2	TGTGCCAGCAGCTTAAAACCACTACCCTACGAGCAGTACTTC	CASSLKPLPYEQYF
NA	TRBJ2-5	TRBD2	TRBV10-3	TGTGCCCACCGGACTAGCGGACCATTGACGCGGCAAGAGACCCAGTACTTC	CAHRTSGPLTRQETQYF
once	TRBJ2-3	NA	TRBV30	TGTGCCTGCATGCCATGGACAGCCCGCACAGATACGCAGTATTTT	CACMPWTARTDTQYF
NA	TRBJ2-7	NA	TRBV7-2	TGTGCCAGCAAGACATACGGACAGCTCTACGAGCAGTACTTC	CASKTYGQLYEQYF
once	TRBJ2-3	TRBD2	TRBV7-2	TGTGCCAGCAGCCCCACGGCTAGCGGGGGCTCAACGCAGTATTTT	CASSPTASGGSTQYF
NA	TRBJ1-1	NA	TRBV6-1	TGTGCCAGCAACCGACAGTACAACACTGAAGCTTTCTTT	CASNRQYNTEAFF
NA	TRBJ1-4	TRBD1	TRBV18	TGTGCCAGCTCACCATTAATGGGGACAGGTATCCCTAATGAAAAACTGTTTTTT	CASSPLMGTGIPNEKLFF
few	TRBJ1-2	NA	TRBV6-5	TGTGCCAGCACCGAATGGGGGGTTCGTGGCTACACCTTC	CASTEWGVRGYTF
NA	TRBJ2-1	TRBD2	TRBV2	TGTGCCAGCAGTGAGCTAGCGGGGGTAAATGAGCAGTTCTTC	CASSELAGVNEQFF
NA	TRBJ1-1	TRBD1	TRBV7-9	TGTGCCAGCAGCTCACCGTCCGACAGGGCTGCTTTCTTT	CASSSPSDRAAFF
NA	TRBJ2-7	TRBD1	TRBV2	TGTGCCAGCAGTGAAGACAGGGGGGACTCCTACGAGCAGTACTTC	CASSEDRGDSYEQYF
NA	TRBJ2-6	NA	TRBV4-3	TGCGCCAGCAGCCAACAGGCAGTTTCCTCTGGGGCCAACGTCCTGACTTTC	CASSQQAVSSGANVLTF
NA	TRBJ2-2	TRBD1	TRBV5-1	TGCGCCAGCAGCTTACGACAGGGCTGGACCGGGGAGCTGTTTTTT	CASSLRQGWTGELFF
NA	TRBJ2-1	NA	TRBV23-1	TGCGCCAGCAGTCATGGAGGGGGCGGTTACAATGAGCAGTTCTTC	CASSHGGGGYNEQFF
NA	TRBJ2-1	TRBD2	TRBV4-2	TGTGCCAGCAGCCAAGAGGCCGTCAGGTCGGCGGGGGAACTAAATGAGCAGTTCTTC	CASSQEAVRSAGELNEQFF
few	TRBJ1-1	TRBD1	TRBV5-3	TGTGCCAGAAGCCCCGGACAGGGGAAGAACACTGAAGCTTTCTTT	CARSPGQGKNTEAFF
once	TRBJ2-7	NA	TRBV6-4	TGTGCCAGGAGGGGGAGAACTAGCTACGAGCAGTACTTC	CARRGRTSYEQYF
once	TRBJ2-3	TRBD2	TRBV28	TGTGCCAGCAGTTTATTAGCCCGAAGCGGGAGAGGACGCACAGATACGCAGTATTTT	CASSLLARSGRGRTDTQYF
NA	TRBJ2-3	TRBD2	TRBV2	TGTGCCAGCAGTGAAATTGCGGGAGTGGGAGATACGCAGTATTTT	CASSEIAGVGDTQYF
NA	TRBJ2-5	TRBD1	TRBV7-9	TGTGCCAGCAGCTTCTCGGGACAGGGGTACCAAGAGACCCAGTACTTC	CASSFSGQGYQETQYF
NA	TRBJ1-2	NA	TRBV2	TGTGCCAGCAGTGGACCCGGGGGCTACACCTTC	CASSGPGGYTF
NA	TRBJ1-2	NA	TRBV9	TGTGCCAGCAGCGTAGTAGGAGCCCCTAACTATGGCTACACCTTC	CASSVVGAPNYGYTF